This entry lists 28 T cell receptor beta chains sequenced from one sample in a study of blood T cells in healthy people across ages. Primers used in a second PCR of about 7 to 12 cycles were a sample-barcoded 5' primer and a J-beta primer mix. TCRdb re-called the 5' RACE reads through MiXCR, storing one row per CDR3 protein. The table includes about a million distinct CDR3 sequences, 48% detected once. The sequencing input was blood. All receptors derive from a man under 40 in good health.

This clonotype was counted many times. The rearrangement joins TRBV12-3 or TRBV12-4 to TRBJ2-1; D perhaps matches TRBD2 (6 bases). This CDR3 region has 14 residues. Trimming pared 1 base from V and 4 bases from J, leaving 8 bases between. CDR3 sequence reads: CASSLVGGYNEQFF. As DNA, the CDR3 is TGTGCCAGCAGTTTAGTTGGAGGGTACAATGAGCAGTTCTTC.

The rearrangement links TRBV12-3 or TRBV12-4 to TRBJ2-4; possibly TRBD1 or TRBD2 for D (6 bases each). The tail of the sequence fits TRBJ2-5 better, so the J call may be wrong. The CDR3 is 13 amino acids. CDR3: CASSSWGAETQYF. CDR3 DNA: TGTGCCAGCAGTTCGTGGGGGGCAGAGACCCAGTACTTC.

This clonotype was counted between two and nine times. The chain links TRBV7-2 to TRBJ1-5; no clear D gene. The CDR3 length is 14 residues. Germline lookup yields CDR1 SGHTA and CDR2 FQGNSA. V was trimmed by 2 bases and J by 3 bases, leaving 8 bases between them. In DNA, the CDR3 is TGTGCCAGCAGCTTAATGGGGTCCAATCAGCCCCAGCATTTT. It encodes CASSLMGSNQPQHF.

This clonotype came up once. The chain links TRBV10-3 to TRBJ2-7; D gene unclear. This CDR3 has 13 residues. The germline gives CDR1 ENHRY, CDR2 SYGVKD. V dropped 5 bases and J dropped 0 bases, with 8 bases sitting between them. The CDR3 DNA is TGTGCCATCAGTCGGACGGGCTCCTACGAGCAGTACTTC. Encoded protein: CAISRTGSYEQYF.

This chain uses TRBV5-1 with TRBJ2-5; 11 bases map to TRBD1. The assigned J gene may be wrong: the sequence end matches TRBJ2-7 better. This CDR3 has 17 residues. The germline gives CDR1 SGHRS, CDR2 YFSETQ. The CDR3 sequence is CASSLAPTGTGGYEQYF. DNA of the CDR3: TGCGCCAGCAGCTTGGCTCCCACCGGGACAGGGGGCTACGAGCAGTACTTC.

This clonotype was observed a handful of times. CDR3 residues: CASSAAGVGDTQYF. CDR3 DNA: TGTGCCAGCAGCGCAGCGGGGGTAGGAGATACGCAGTATTTT. The V and J genes are TRBV7-3 and TRBJ2-3, with 8 bases fitting TRBD2. Unmatched junction bases numbered 6, after V lost 5 bases and J lost 5 bases. The germline gives CDR1 SGHTA, CDR2 FQGTGA. The CDR3 has 14 amino acids.

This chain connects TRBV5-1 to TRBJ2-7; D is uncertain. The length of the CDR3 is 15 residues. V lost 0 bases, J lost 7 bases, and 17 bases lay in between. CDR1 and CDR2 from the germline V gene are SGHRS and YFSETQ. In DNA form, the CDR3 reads TGCGCCAGCAGCTTGGATCAATCTTGGTTCAATGAGCAGTACTTC. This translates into CASSLDQSWFNEQYF.

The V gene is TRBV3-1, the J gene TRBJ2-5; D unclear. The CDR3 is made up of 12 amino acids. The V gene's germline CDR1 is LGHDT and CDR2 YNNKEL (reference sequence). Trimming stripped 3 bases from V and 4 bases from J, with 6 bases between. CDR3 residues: CASSHDVETQYF. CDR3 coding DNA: TGTGCCAGCAGCCACGACGTAGAGACCCAGTACTTC.

CDR3 in DNA: TGCGCCAGCAGCTTGGATTCAGGGAGGTCCTACGAGCAGTACTTC. Protein product: CASSLDSGRSYEQYF. The rearrangement links TRBV5-1 to TRBJ2-7; D is possibly TRBD2 (6 bases). V dropped 0 bases and J dropped 1 base, with 11 bases sitting between them. The length of the CDR3 is 15 residues. In germline, CDR1 is SGHRS, CDR2 YFSETQ.

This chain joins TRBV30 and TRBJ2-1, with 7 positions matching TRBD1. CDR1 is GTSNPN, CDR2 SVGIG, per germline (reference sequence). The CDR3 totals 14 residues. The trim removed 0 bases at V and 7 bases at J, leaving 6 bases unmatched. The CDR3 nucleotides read TGTGCCTGGAGTGTAGGGGGCGTCGGGAATGAGCAGTTCTTC. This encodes CAWSVGGVGNEQFF. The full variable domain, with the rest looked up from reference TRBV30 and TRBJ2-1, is SQTIHQWPATLVQPVGSPLSLECTVEGTSNPNLYWYRQAAGRGLQLLFYSVGIGQISSEVPQNLSASRPQDRQFILSSKKLLLSDSGFYLCAWSVGGVGNEQFFGPGTRLTVL.

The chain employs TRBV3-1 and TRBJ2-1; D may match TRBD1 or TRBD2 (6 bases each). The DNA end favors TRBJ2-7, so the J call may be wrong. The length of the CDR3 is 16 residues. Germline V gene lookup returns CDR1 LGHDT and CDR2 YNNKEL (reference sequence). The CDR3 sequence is CASSQERGVAYNEQYF. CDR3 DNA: TGTGCCAGCAGCCAAGAAAGGGGGGTCGCCTACAATGAGCAGTACTTC.

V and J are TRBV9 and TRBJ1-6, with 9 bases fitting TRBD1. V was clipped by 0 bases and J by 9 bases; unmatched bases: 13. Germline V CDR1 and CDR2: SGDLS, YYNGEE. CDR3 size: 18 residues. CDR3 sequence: CASSVGGGQGFPPSPLHF. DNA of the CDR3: TGTGCCAGCAGCGTAGGGGGGGGACAGGGATTCCCGCCTTCACCCCTCCACTTT.

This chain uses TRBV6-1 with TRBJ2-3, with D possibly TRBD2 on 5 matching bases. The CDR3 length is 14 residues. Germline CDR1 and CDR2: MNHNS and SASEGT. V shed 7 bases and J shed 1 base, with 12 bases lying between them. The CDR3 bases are TGTGCCAGCAATGCGGACTGGCGCACAGATACGCAGTATTTT. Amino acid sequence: CASNADWRTDTQYF.

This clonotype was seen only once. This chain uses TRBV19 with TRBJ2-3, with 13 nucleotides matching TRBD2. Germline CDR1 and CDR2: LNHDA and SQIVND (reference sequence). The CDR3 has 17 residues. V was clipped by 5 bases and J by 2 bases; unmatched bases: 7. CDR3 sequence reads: CASSLLGLAGPTDTQYF. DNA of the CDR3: TGTGCCAGTAGTCTCCTGGGACTAGCGGGACCCACAGATACGCAGTATTTT.

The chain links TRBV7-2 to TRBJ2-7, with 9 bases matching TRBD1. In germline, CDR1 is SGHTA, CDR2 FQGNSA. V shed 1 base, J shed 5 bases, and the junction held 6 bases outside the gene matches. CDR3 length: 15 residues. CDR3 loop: CASSLVGTGLDEQYF. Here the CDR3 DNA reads TGTGCCAGCAGCTTAGTCGGGACAGGGTTGGACGAGCAGTACTTC. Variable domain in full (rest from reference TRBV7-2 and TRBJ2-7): GAGVSQSPSNKVTEKGKDVELRCDPISGHTALYWYRQSLGQGLEFLIYFQGNSAPDKSGLPSDRFSAERTGGSVSTLTIQRTQQEDSAVYLCASSLVGTGLDEQYFGPGTRLTVT.

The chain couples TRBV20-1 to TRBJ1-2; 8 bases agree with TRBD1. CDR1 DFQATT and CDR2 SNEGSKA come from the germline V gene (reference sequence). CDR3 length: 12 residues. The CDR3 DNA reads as TGCAGGGCCAGGACAGGGTGGGAAGGCTACACCTTC. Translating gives CRARTGWEGYTF.

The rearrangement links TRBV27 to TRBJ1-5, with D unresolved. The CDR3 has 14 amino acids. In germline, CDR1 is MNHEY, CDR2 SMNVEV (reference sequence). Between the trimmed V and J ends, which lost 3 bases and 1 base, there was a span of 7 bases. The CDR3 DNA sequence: TGTGCCAGCAGTTTTGGATCCAGCAATCAGCCCCAGCATTTT. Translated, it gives CASSFGSSNQPQHF.

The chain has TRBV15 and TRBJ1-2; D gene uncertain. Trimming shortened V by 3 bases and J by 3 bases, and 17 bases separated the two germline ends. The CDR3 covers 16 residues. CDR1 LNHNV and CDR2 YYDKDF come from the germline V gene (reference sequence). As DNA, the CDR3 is TGTGCCACCAGCAGCAGAGGCAGACCTATGGACTATGGCTACACCTTC. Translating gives CATSSRGRPMDYGYTF.

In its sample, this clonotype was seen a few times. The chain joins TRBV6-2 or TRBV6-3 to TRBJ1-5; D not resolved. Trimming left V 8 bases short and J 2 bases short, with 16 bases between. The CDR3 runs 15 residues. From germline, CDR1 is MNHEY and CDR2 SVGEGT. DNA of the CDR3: TGTGCCAGCCTCACCCCTGGGCTAGGCAATCAGCCCCAGCATTTT. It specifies CASLTPGLGNQPQHF.

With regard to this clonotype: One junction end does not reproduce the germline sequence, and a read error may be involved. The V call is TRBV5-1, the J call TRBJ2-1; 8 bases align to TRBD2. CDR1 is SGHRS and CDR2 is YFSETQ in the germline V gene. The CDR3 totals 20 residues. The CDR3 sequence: CASSFLKGTDNPLAANEQFF. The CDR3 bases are TGCGCCAGCAGCTTTCTCAAGGGAACCGACAACCCACTAGCGGCCAATGAACAGTTCTTC.

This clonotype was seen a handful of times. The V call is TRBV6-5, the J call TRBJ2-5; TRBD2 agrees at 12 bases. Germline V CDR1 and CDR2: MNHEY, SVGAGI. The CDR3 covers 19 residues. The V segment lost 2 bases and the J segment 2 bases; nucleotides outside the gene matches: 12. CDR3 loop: CASSYATSGGPSVQETQYF. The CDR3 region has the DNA TGTGCCAGCAGTTACGCTACTAGCGGGGGGCCGTCCGTACAAGAGACCCAGTACTTC.

The CDR3 nucleotides read TGTGCCACCCAGGGACTGGGAAACATTCAGTACTTC. Translation gives CATQGLGNIQYF. J is TRBJ2-4 and V is TRBV6-5; possibly TRBD2 for D (6 bases). Per the germline V gene, CDR1 is MNHEY and CDR2 is SVGAGI. CDR3 length: 12 residues. Trimming took 10 bases from V and 6 from J, leaving 13 bases between them.

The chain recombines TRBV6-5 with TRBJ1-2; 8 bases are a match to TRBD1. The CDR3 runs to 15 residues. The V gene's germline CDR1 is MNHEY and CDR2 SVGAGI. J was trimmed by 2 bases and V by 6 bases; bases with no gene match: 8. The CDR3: CASSRDRGWNYGYTF. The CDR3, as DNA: TGTGCCAGCAGCCGAGACAGGGGATGGAACTATGGCTACACCTTC.

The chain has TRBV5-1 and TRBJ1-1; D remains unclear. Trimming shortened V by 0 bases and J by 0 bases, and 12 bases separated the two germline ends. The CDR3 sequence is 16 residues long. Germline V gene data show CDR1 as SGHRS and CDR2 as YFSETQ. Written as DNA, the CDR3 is TGCGCCAGCAGCTTGGGGGCAGGACCCATGAACACTGAAGCTTTCTTT. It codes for CASSLGAGPMNTEAFF.

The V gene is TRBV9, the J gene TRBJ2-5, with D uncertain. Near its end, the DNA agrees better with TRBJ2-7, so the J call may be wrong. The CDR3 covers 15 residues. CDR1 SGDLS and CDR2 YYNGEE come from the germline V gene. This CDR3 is CASSVDPLSTYEQYF. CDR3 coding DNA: TGTGCCAGCAGCGTAGATCCCTTATCCACCTACGAGCAGTACTTC.

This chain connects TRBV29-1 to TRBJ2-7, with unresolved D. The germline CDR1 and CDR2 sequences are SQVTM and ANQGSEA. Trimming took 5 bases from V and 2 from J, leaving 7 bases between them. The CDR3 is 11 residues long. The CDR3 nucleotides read TGCAGCGTTAACGCGGCCTACGAGCAGTACTTC. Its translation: CSVNAAYEQYF.

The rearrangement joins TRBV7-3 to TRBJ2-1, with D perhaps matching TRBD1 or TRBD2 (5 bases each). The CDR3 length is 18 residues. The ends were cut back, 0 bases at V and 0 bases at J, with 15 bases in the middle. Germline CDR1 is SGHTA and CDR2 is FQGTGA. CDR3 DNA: TGTGCCAGCAGCTTAACGTTGTTCGGGGACCTCTCCTACAATGAGCAGTTCTTC. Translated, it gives CASSLTLFGDLSYNEQFF. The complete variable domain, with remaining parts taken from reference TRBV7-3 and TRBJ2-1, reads GAGVSQTPSNKVTEKGKYVELRCDPISGHTALYWYRQSLGQGPEFLIYFQGTGAADDSGLPNDRFFAVRPEGSVSTLKIQRTERGDSAVYLCASSLTLFGDLSYNEQFFGPGTRLTVL.

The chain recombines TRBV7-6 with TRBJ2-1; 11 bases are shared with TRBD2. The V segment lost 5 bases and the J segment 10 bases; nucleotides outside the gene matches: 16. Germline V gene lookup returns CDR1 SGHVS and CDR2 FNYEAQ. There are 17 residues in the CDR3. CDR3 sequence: CASSATAGTSGSREQFF. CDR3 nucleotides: TGTGCCAGCAGCGCAACTGCCGGGACTAGCGGTTCTCGAGAGCAGTTCTTC.